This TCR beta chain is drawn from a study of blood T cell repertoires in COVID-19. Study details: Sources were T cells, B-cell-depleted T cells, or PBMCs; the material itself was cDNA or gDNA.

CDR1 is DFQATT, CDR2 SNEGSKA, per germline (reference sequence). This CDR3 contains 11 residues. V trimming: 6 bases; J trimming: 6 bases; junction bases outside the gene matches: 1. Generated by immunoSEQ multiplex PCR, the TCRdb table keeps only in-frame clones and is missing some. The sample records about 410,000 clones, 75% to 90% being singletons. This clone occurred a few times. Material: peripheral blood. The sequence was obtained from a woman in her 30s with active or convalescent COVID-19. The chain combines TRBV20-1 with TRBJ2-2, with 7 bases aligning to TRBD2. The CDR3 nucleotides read TGCAGTGCCGCGGGAGCCGGGGAGCTGTTTTTT. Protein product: CSAAGAGELFF.